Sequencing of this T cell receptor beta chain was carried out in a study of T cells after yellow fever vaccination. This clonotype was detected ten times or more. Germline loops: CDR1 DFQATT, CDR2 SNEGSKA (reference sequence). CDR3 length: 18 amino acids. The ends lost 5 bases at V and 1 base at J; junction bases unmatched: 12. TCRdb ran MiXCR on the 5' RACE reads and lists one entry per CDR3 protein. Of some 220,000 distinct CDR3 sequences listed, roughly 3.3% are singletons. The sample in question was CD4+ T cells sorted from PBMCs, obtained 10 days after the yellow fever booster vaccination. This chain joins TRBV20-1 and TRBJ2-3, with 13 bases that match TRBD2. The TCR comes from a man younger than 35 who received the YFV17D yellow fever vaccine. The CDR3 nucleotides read TGCAGTGCTGGCTATACTAGCGGGGGGGCGAGAGGCACAGATACGCAGTATTTT. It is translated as CSAGYTSGGARGTDTQYF.